The present T cell receptor beta chain was sequenced within a study of CXCR3-negative and CXCR3-positive naive CD8 T cells. General study results and limits: Partly lower CXCR3 expression followed cryopreservation, and most assays relied on fresh PBMCs. Memory cells showed distinct TRBV-TRBJ patterns, while the two naive subsets matched.

CDR1 SGDLS and CDR2 YYNGEE come from the germline V gene. The CDR3 covers 12 residues. Details on this clonotype: Its antigen is unknown.

The method, 5' RACE with UMI labels, was used to prepare the TRB cDNA libraries. TCRdb re-called the 5' RACE reads, yielding one record per CDR3 amino acid sequence without DNA. Listed are around 41,000 distinct CDR3 sequences; around 10% falls within the top ten. Per CD8+ T cell subset, triplicate sorts of some 300,000 cells each were done. Source material: memory CD8+ T cells from blood. The clonotype was recovered from a human donor in good health. Some clones in this sample may be carry-over from other donors' samples. The genes are TRBV9 and TRBJ1-2; the D call from TCRdb, TRBD1, cannot be confirmed without DNA. The CDR3: CASGGQNYGYTF.